The 26 T cell receptor beta chains presented below share a single source sample, sequenced in a study of beta chain bispecific antibodies for T cell cancers. For these TCRs, the target antigens are not known. Study-wide results and caveats: The leukemia cells, rather than normal T cells, gave most of the targeted TRBV signal. Versus anti-CD19, anti-TRBV12 exposure cut the TRBV12-3 share of TRBV signal by under 99%.

Blood mononuclear cells were expanded for 3 days using either OKT3 anti-CD3 antibody or CD3/CD28 beads. TCRdb analysed the 5' RACE reads with MiXCR anew, one entry per CDR3 protein. The sample includes about 20,000 distinct CDR3 sequences, 2% to 2.5% seen only once; the top ten take about 5.5%. Sequenced material: healthy donor T cells cultured with leukemia cells, taken from a culture containing a bispecific antibody targeting TCR Vbeta12. The receptor set was obtained from a human donor in good health. Some clones in this sample may be carry-over from other donors' samples.

This clonotype was picked up a small number of times. One base away lies a much larger clone, so this may be a sequencing read error. V and J are TRBV27 and TRBJ1-5, with 10 bases that match TRBD1. CDR3 length: 14 amino acids. Germline V gene lookup returns CDR1 MNHEY and CDR2 SMNVEV (reference sequence). CDR3 region: CASSLGQGTQPHHF. Here the CDR3 DNA reads TGTGCCAGCAGCCTGGGACAGGGGACCCAGCCCCATCATTTT.

This clonotype was counted at least ten times. This chain connects TRBV9 to TRBJ2-2; the D is unclear. The V gene lost 6 bases and the J gene lost 2 bases, with 8 bases spanning the gap. The CDR3 runs to 13 residues. Germline CDR1 SGDLS, CDR2 YYNGEE. The CDR3: CASNDLNTGELFF. The CDR3 DNA is TGTGCCAGCAACGACTTAAACACCGGGGAGCTGTTTTTT.

This clonotype was observed many times. The chain couples TRBV28 to TRBJ1-4, with TRBD1 as a possible D gene (6 bases). This CDR3 has 17 amino acids. The germline V gene has CDR1 MDHEN and CDR2 SYDVKM. Between the trimmed V and J ends, which lost 2 bases and 6 bases, there was a span of 19 bases. CDR3 in amino acids: CASSLIQGGGLDEKLFF. In DNA form, the CDR3 reads TGTGCCAGCAGTTTAATCCAGGGAGGGGGGTTGGATGAAAAACTGTTTTTT.

At least ten counts were recorded for this clonotype. V and J are TRBV20-1 and TRBJ2-7; no clear D. Germline CDR1 is DFQATT and CDR2 is SNEGSKA (reference sequence). CDR3 length: 12 residues. V lost 4 bases, J lost 1 base, and 8 bases lay in between. The CDR3 DNA reads TGCAGTGCTACTAATCCATCCTACGAGCAGTACTTC. Its protein product is CSATNPSYEQYF.

On this clonotype itself: A read error is possible here, since a much larger clone lies one base away. The rearrangement links TRBV5-1 to TRBJ2-3, with D possibly TRBD2 on 5 matching bases. The CDR3 contains 14 residues. CDR1 is SGHRS and CDR2 is YFSETQ in the germline V gene. The CDR3 DNA is TGCGCCGGCAGCGAGACTACCGTGGCCGCCACGCAGTATTTT. Its protein product is CAGSETTVAATQYF.

The J gene is TRBJ2-5, the V gene TRBV7-8; 9 bases align to TRBD2. From germline, CDR1 is SGHVS and CDR2 FQNEAQ. With V trimmed by 5 bases and J by 2 bases, 6 bases remained unmatched. This CDR3 spans 15 amino acids. CDR3 DNA sequence: TGTGCCAGCAGCCTGTTGAGCGGGGGGCAAGAGACCCAGTACTTC. This gives the protein CASSLLSGGQETQYF.

The rearrangement links TRBV19 to TRBJ2-7, with 10 bases that match TRBD1. CDR3 length: 14 amino acids. Germline loops: CDR1 LNHDA, CDR2 SQIVND (reference sequence). Losses at the gene ends were 2 bases for V and 7 bases for J; bases not matched to a gene: 5. CDR3 coding DNA: TGTGCCAGTAGTATATCGACAGGGGGCTGGGAGCAGTACTTC. Protein product: CASSISTGGWEQYF.

This clonotype was observed many times. This chain joins TRBV28 and TRBJ2-1, with 12 bases that match TRBD2. The CDR3 runs to 15 residues. Germline loops: CDR1 MDHEN, CDR2 SYDVKM. With V trimmed by 6 bases and J by 5 bases, 5 bases remained unmatched. The CDR3, as DNA: TGTGCCAGCAGCCTAGCGGGGGGGTTTAACAATGAGCAGTTCTTC. It translates to CASSLAGGFNNEQFF.

This clonotype has ten or more counts. The rearrangement joins TRBV9 to TRBJ1-1; D is perhaps TRBD1 (5 bases). Trimming pared 10 bases from V and 1 base from J, leaving 11 bases between. This CDR3 is built from 12 residues. CDR1 is SGDLS and CDR2 is YYNGEE in the germline V gene. CDR3 loop: CASRDPNTEAFF. The CDR3 DNA is TGTGCCTCCCGGGACCCGAACACTGAAGCTTTCTTT.

This clonotype was counted many times. This chain connects TRBV5-1 to TRBJ2-6, with D perhaps assigned TRBD1 or TRBD2 (6 bases each). This CDR3 spans 17 amino acids. Per the germline V gene, CDR1 is SGHRS and CDR2 is YFSETQ. The germline V and J ends were trimmed by 0 bases and 4 bases, with 14 bases remaining between them. The CDR3 reads CASSLVQGGSGANVLTF. CDR3 coding DNA: TGCGCCAGCAGCTTGGTTCAAGGGGGGTCCGGGGCCAACGTCCTGACTTTC.

In this sample, this clonotype turned up many times. This chain joins TRBV20-1 and TRBJ1-2; D is unresolved. The CDR3 sequence is 13 residues long. Germline V lookup: CDR1 DFQATT, CDR2 SNEGSKA (reference sequence). Trimming pared 3 bases from V and 8 bases from J, leaving 16 bases between. In DNA, the CDR3 is TGCAGTGCTAGTGACCAGGCTCCGGGGGGCTACACCTTC. The encoded protein is CSASDQAPGGYTF.

The chain links TRBV6-5 to TRBJ2-3; no firm D call. The CDR3 extends over 16 amino acids. Trimming took 0 bases from V and 0 from J, leaving 10 bases between them. Germline loops: CDR1 MNHEY, CDR2 SVGAGI. CDR3 protein: CASSYSTWGSTDTQYF. For the CDR3, the DNA is TGTGCCAGCAGTTACTCGACTTGGGGTAGCACAGATACGCAGTATTTT.

This clonotype appeared many times. The chain has TRBV21-1 and TRBJ2-7; whether TRBD2, the table's D call, matches the DNA was not checked. TRBV21-1 is marked as a pseudogene. The CDR3 loop spans 17 amino acids. CDR3 residues: CASSQTPDWAYSYEQYF. The CDR3 coding sequence is TGTGCCAGCAGCCAAACACCGGACTGGGCTTACTCCTACGAGCAGTACTTC.

Sample share makes this clonotype medium-sized. The rearrangement links TRBV5-1 to TRBJ2-1; D possibly corresponds to TRBD1 (6 bases). CDR1 is SGHRS, CDR2 YFSETQ, per germline. The length of the CDR3 is 11 residues. V was pared by 1 base and J by 10 bases, with 6 bases between. The CDR3 region is CASSLTGEQFF. The CDR3 DNA follows: TGCGCCAGCAGCTTGACAGGGGAGCAGTTCTTC.

This clonotype has ten or more counts. V is TRBV5-1 and J is TRBJ2-5, with D perhaps given as TRBD1 or TRBD2 (5 bases each). Germline values: CDR1 SGHRS, CDR2 YFSETQ. V lost 4 bases and J 7 bases, leaving 8 bases between the germline ends. The CDR3 length is 11 residues. CDR3 protein: CASSLGGTQYF. DNA of the CDR3: TGCGCCAGCAGCCTTGGGGGGACCCAGTACTTC.

This clonotype was detected many times. The genes are TRBV5-4 and TRBJ2-7; 7 nucleotides match TRBD1. The junction had 6 bases not matched to a gene; V was cut back by 4 bases and J by 2 bases. The CDR3 has 14 residues. From germline, CDR1 is SGHNT and CDR2 YYREEE (reference sequence). CDR3 in amino acids: CASSRRDSPYEQYF. The CDR3 region has the DNA TGTGCCAGCAGCCGCAGGGACAGTCCCTACGAGCAGTACTTC.

In its sample, this clonotype was seen many times. This chain links TRBV5-1 with TRBJ2-7; D may be TRBD2 (5 bases). This CDR3 is built from 17 residues. Trimming left V 0 bases short and J 7 bases short, with 23 bases between. The germline gives CDR1 SGHRS, CDR2 YFSETQ. In DNA form, the CDR3 reads TGCGCCAGCAGCTTGGAGGTTGGCGGGCCCTCTATAATGGAGCAGTACTTC. Protein sequence: CASSLEVGGPSIMEQYF.

In its sample, this clonotype was seen many times. At one end, the junction sequence differs from germline, possibly due to a read error. The chain is built from TRBV25-1 and TRBJ1-1; D possibly corresponds to TRBD1 (5 bases). Germline V gene sequence: CDR1 MGHDK, CDR2 SYGVNS. The CDR3 runs to 11 residues. For the CDR3, the DNA is TGTGCCAGCAGTGAAGGGTCCGACAGTAACTTT. This codes for CASSEGSDSNF.

This sequence joins TRBV11-2 and TRBJ2-3, with D maybe TRBD2 (6 bases). Germline V CDR1 and CDR2: SGHAT, FQNNGV. The ends were cut back, 5 bases at V and 9 bases at J, with 21 bases in the middle. The CDR3 is 15 amino acids. The CDR3 nucleotides read TGTGCCAGCAGCCCCCGGGGGTGGCCCCAGAGCACGCAGTATTTT. Its protein product is CASSPRGWPQSTQYF.

This clonotype was counted many times. This rearrangement joins TRBV3-1 to TRBJ1-3; possible D gene TRBD1, 6 bases. V was pared by 4 bases and J by 0 bases, with 10 bases between. Per germline, CDR1 LGHDT and CDR2 YNNKEL (reference sequence). This CDR3 spans 15 amino acids. The CDR3 reads CASSPDSLSGNTIYF. CDR3 coding DNA: TGTGCCAGCAGCCCGGACAGCCTCTCTGGAAACACCATATATTTT.

At least ten counts were recorded for this clonotype. Sequence at one end of the junction differs from germline and may be a read error. The chain employs TRBV7-9 and TRBJ1-3; D remains ambiguous. The CDR3 loop spans 11 amino acids. CDR1 SEHNR and CDR2 FQNEAQ come from the germline V gene (reference sequence). The CDR3 is CSSSLYGTIYF. DNA of the CDR3: TGTTCCAGCAGCCTCTACGGGACCATATATTTT.

Ten or more counts support this clonotype. The rearrangement joins TRBV13 to TRBJ1-2, with unresolved D. Germline loops: CDR1 PRHDT, CDR2 FYEKMQ (reference sequence). The CDR3 is 13 residues long. Trimming took 5 bases from V and 8 from J, leaving 15 bases between them. The CDR3 nucleotides are TGTGCCAGCAGCCCCTGGTCACGTGACGGCTACACCTTC. Encoded protein: CASSPWSRDGYTF.

This clonotype was observed at least ten times. V usage is TRBV7-8 and J usage is TRBJ2-5; TRBD1 might be the D (7 bases). Germline CDR1 reads SGHVS; CDR2 reads FQNEAQ. The CDR3 runs 15 residues. Trimming shortened V by 2 bases and J by 6 bases, and 16 bases separated the two germline ends. CDR3 amino acids: CASSLFSQGRKTQYF. CDR3 coding DNA: TGTGCCAGCAGCTTATTTTCACAGGGGAGGAAGACCCAGTACTTC. Complete variable domain (other parts from reference TRBV7-8 and TRBJ2-5): GAGVSQSPRYKVAKRGQDVALRCDPISGHVSLFWYQQALGQGPEFLTYFQNEAQLDKSGLPSDRFFAERPEGSVSTLKIQRTQQEDSAVYLCASSLFSQGRKTQYFGPGTRLLVL.

This clonotype came up many times. This chain links TRBV3-1 with TRBJ1-2; D gene unclear. This CDR3 spans 15 amino acids. Trimming removed 1 base from V and 0 bases from J, with 9 bases in between. Germline V lookup: CDR1 LGHDT, CDR2 YNNKEL (reference sequence). In nucleotides, the CDR3 is TGTGCCAGCAGCCAAGGCGGGTCTTCTAACTATGGCTACACCTTC. It translates to CASSQGGSSNYGYTF.

This clonotype showed up many times. This chain uses TRBV27 with TRBJ2-6, with no clear D. V lost 3 bases and J 4 bases, leaving 16 bases between the germline ends. In germline, CDR1 is MNHEY, CDR2 SMNVEV (reference sequence). This CDR3 contains 17 residues. The CDR3 is CASSLNWAQLGANVLTF. For the CDR3, the DNA is TGTGCCAGCAGTTTGAATTGGGCCCAACTCGGGGCCAACGTCCTGACTTTC. Variable domain in full (rest from reference TRBV27 and TRBJ2-6): EAQVTQNPRYLITVTGKKLTVTCSQNMNHEYMSWYRQDPGLGLRQIYYSMNVEVTDKGDVPEGYKVSRKEKRNFPLILESPSPNQTSLYFCASSLNWAQLGANVLTFGAGSRLTVL.

This clonotype was recorded many times. This chain links TRBV2 with TRBJ2-1; 9 positions match TRBD2. The CDR3 sequence is 15 residues long. The germline gives CDR1 SNHLY, CDR2 FYNNEI. With 7 bases clipped from V and 0 bases from J, the junction kept 4 bases outside the gene matches. The CDR3 protein is CASTLAGFSYNEQFF. In DNA form, the CDR3 reads TGTGCCAGCACCCTAGCGGGGTTCTCCTACAATGAGCAGTTCTTC.